Presented here are 29 T cell receptor beta chains from one specimen sequenced in a study of Graves' ophthalmopathy and Graves' hyperthyroidism. Amplification of TCR beta CDR3 regions used RNA transcripts. Second-round multiplex PCR followed a first-round RT-PCR using HTBI primers. TCRdb called the multiplex PCR reads again in MiXCR, with one record for every CDR3 protein. The sample yields around 1,200,000 distinct CDR3 sequences, roughly two fifths seen once. Sequencing was done on a sample of peripheral blood or thyroid tissue (not recorded which). The receptors come from an adult man with Graves' hyperthyroidism.

V and J are TRBV12-3 or TRBV12-4 and TRBJ1-5; D is ambiguous. CDR3 length: 10 amino acids. Trimming removed 6 bases from V and 13 bases from J, with 10 bases in between. The CDR3 spells CASRTGHQHF. For the CDR3, the DNA is TGTGCCAGCAGGACTGGGCATCAGCATTTT.

V gene TRBV10-2 combines with J gene TRBJ2-7; D may be TRBD1 (5 bases). Germline assignment: CDR1 WSHSY and CDR2 SAAADI. CDR3 length: 14 residues. The V end lost 0 bases, the J end lost 4 bases, and 10 bases lay between the germline ends. CDR3 sequence (DNA): TGCGCCAGCAGTGAGTCGAGGCAGGGTTACGAGCAGTACTTC. It translates to CASSESRQGYEQYF.

In this sample, this clonotype turned up many times. The chain is built from TRBV20-1 and TRBJ1-5, with D tentatively TRBD1 (6 bases). Germline loops: CDR1 DFQATT, CDR2 SNEGSKA (reference sequence). Trimming left V 8 bases short and J 9 bases short, with 17 bases between. CDR3 length: 12 residues. CDR3 sequence reads: CSSGQLISPQHF. In DNA, the CDR3 is TGCAGTTCTGGACAGCTCATCTCGCCCCAGCATTTT.

This clonotype was seen more than once but under ten times. This chain joins TRBV19 and TRBJ1-1; perhaps TRBD1 as D (5 bases). V lost 5 bases and J lost 5, with 21 bases in between. Germline V gene data show CDR1 as LNHDA and CDR2 as SQIVND (reference sequence). The CDR3 runs to 16 residues. CDR3 protein: CASSPRGPGSGTEAFF. Written as DNA, the CDR3 is TGTGCCAGTAGTCCCCGGGGACCGGGGAGTGGAACTGAAGCTTTCTTT.

The chain carries TRBV20-1 and TRBJ1-1, with 7 bases matching TRBD1. Germline V gives CDR1 DFQATT, CDR2 SNEGSKA (reference sequence). The CDR3 is 12 amino acids. CDR3 DNA: TGCAGCCCGGGACAGCCGAGGACTGAAGCTTTCTTT. It encodes CSPGQPRTEAFF.

The genes are TRBV2 and TRBJ1-2; weak D call: TRBD1 (6 bases). There are 14 residues in the CDR3. Germline loops: CDR1 SNHLY, CDR2 FYNNEI. Trimming left V 6 bases short and J 2 bases short, with 13 bases between. CDR3 DNA sequence: TGTGCCAGCAGAAGACAGGCCTACAACTATGGCTACACCTTC. This translates into CASRRQAYNYGYTF.

The rearrangement joins TRBV20-1 to TRBJ2-7, with D hard to call. V was cut by 0 bases and J by 3 bases, with 15 bases left in between. Germline V gene sequence: CDR1 DFQATT, CDR2 SNEGSKA (reference sequence). The CDR3 runs 15 residues. The CDR3 here is CSARDPNLTSYEQYF. CDR3 sequence (DNA): TGCAGTGCTAGAGATCCGAACCTTACGAGCTACGAGCAGTACTTC.

V gene TRBV29-1 combines with J gene TRBJ1-2, with D possibly TRBD1 on 5 matching bases. V was clipped by 6 bases and J by 5 bases, with 13 bases between them. The CDR3 extends over 12 amino acids. In germline, CDR1 is SQVTM, CDR2 ANQGSEA. The CDR3 spells CSVKGVPYGYTF. The CDR3 bases are TGCAGCGTAAAAGGGGTCCCTTATGGCTACACCTTC.

As for this clonotype: One end of the junction varies from germline; a read error may be responsible. The V gene is TRBV19, the J gene TRBJ1-4; D is ambiguous. Germline CDR1 is LNHDA and CDR2 is SQIVND (reference sequence). The length of the CDR3 is 12 residues. This CDR3 is CASSLMGEKLVF. The DNA for the CDR3 is TGTGCCAGCAGCTTAATGGGTGAAAAACTGGTTTTT.

The chain carries TRBV7-2 and TRBJ2-7; 10 nucleotides match TRBD2. This CDR3 is built from 15 residues. J gave up 6 bases and V 4 bases, and 9 bases lay outside the gene matches. Germline loops: CDR1 SGHTA, CDR2 FQGNSA. The CDR3 DNA reads TGTGCCAGCAGCTCCAGCGGGGGGGCCTTTGCCGAGCAGTACTTC. Translating gives CASSSSGGAFAEQYF.

This clonotype was seen a handful of times. This chain connects TRBV19 to TRBJ2-2; D is undetermined. Trimming pared 6 bases from V and 5 bases from J, leaving 13 bases between. This CDR3 has 14 amino acids. From germline, CDR1 is LNHDA and CDR2 SQIVND (reference sequence). The CDR3 region has the DNA TGTGCCAGTAGGCTGGGCCCCGGAACCGGGGAGCTGTTTTTT. Protein: CASRLGPGTGELFF.

The chain joins TRBV11-2 to TRBJ2-5, with D possibly being TRBD1 or TRBD2 (5 bases each). Germline CDR1 and CDR2: SGHAT and FQNNGV. V dropped 4 bases and J dropped 0 bases, with 12 bases sitting between them. The CDR3 is made up of 15 amino acids. This CDR3 is CASSWGIGDQETQYF. In DNA, the CDR3 is TGTGCCAGCAGCTGGGGGATTGGGGACCAAGAGACCCAGTACTTC.

The chain combines TRBV6-6 with TRBJ1-1; a possible D gene is TRBD1 (6 bases). The V end lost 7 bases, the J end lost 5 bases, and 17 bases lay between the germline ends. Germline CDR1 is MNHNY and CDR2 is SVGAGI (reference sequence). This CDR3 region has 14 residues. The CDR3 region is CASNQQGAGTEAFF. In DNA, the CDR3 is TGTGCCAGCAACCAACAGGGAGCGGGAACTGAAGCTTTCTTT.

This clonotype was found many times. This rearrangement joins TRBV5-1 to TRBJ1-1, with 11 bases identical to TRBD1. CDR3 length: 13 residues. J gave up 11 bases and V 5 bases, and 8 bases lay outside the gene matches. CDR1 and CDR2 from the germline V gene are SGHRS and YFSETQ. The CDR3 bases are TGCGCCAGCAGTACAACCCGGGACAGGGGGGCTTTCTTT. This sequence encodes CASSTTRDRGAFF.

At least ten counts were recorded for this clonotype. CDR3 region: CASSQTGGSYEQYF. In DNA, the CDR3 is TGTGCCAGTAGCCAAACAGGGGGCTCCTACGAGCAGTACTTC. The chain uses TRBV25-1 and TRBJ2-7; 8 bases match TRBD1. Germline V lookup: CDR1 MGHDK, CDR2 SYGVNS. The V gene end was trimmed by 9 bases and the J gene end by 0 bases; junction bases not matched to a gene: 7. This CDR3 comprises 14 residues.

The V gene is TRBV2, the J gene TRBJ1-5; D is unresolved. CDR3 size: 13 residues. V lost 0 bases and J lost 11, with 11 bases in between. The germline gives CDR1 SNHLY, CDR2 FYNNEI. The CDR3 DNA follows: TGTGCCAGCAGTGAAGCGAGAGGAGGGACCCAGCATTTT. Translating it yields CASSEARGGTQHF.

The CDR3 DNA sequence: TGCGCCAGCAGCGCCGCCCGGACAGGGGGAAACACCATATATTTT. Translating it yields CASSAARTGGNTIYF. V gene TRBV4-3 combines with J gene TRBJ1-3; 8 bases are shared with TRBD1. The germline V gene encodes CDR1 LGHNA and CDR2 YSLEER. This CDR3 is 15 amino acids long. J gave up 4 bases and V 5 bases, and 7 bases lay outside the gene matches.

The chain recombines TRBV7-2 with TRBJ2-5; D ambiguous. The CDR3 is 16 residues long. The V gene's germline CDR1 is SGHTA and CDR2 FQGNSA. Trimming took off 4 bases at V and 1 base at J, with 16 bases between the two ends. The CDR3 region is CASSWDFPTRQETQYF. DNA for the CDR3: TGTGCCAGCAGCTGGGATTTTCCCACCCGCCAAGAGACCCAGTACTTC.

V gene TRBV29-1 combines with J gene TRBJ1-1, with D uncertain. With 3 bases removed from V and 8 bases from J, the gap between germline ends came to 10 bases. The CDR3 loop spans 11 amino acids. Germline V CDR1 and CDR2: SQVTM, ANQGSEA. CDR3 residues: CSVEPRREAFF. CDR3 DNA: TGCAGCGTTGAGCCCCGTAGGGAAGCTTTCTTT.

The genes are TRBV7-6 and TRBJ2-3; 7 bases map to TRBD2. V dropped 2 bases and J dropped 4; count of bases not matched to a gene: 6. This CDR3 spans 15 amino acids. Germline V gene lookup returns CDR1 SGHVS and CDR2 FNYEAQ. The CDR3 DNA sequence: TGTGCCAGCAGCTTACATCCTAGCGGACCAGATACGCAGTATTTT. It specifies CASSLHPSGPDTQYF.

For this clonotype: This could be a read error, since a much larger clone is one nucleotide away. This CDR3 is missing its conserved last phenylalanine or tryptophan, likely due to a read error. The chain combines TRBV20-1 with TRBJ2-7; 7 bases agree with TRBD1. The CDR3 consists of 17 residues. Germline CDR1 and CDR2: DFQATT and SNEGSKA (reference sequence). V lost 0 bases to trimming and J lost 3 bases; unmatched junction nucleotides: 14. CDR3 amino acids: CSARDADRTALLYEQYL. As DNA, the CDR3 is TGCAGTGCTAGAGATGCGGACAGGACCGCCCTACTCTACGAGCAGTACCTC.

Comment on this clonotype: A read error may account for a junction end that differs from germline. The rearrangement joins TRBV10-2 to TRBJ1-2; D is possibly TRBD1 (5 bases). Germline CDR1 and CDR2: WSHSY and SAAADI. The CDR3 has 16 amino acids. The CDR3 protein is CASSLDPETALYGYTF. CDR3 bases: TGTGCCAGCAGTTTAGACCCCGAGACAGCACTTTATGGCTACACCTTC.

This clonotype was picked up many times. The chain carries TRBV20-1 and TRBJ2-7; 9 nucleotides match TRBD1. Germline CDR1 and CDR2: DFQATT and SNEGSKA (reference sequence). The V and J ends lost 5 bases and 7 bases, in that order; junction bases with no gene match: 9. CDR3 size: 13 residues. The CDR3 DNA sequence: TGCAGTGCTGGCCGGGACAGGGTATATGAGCAGTACTTC. Translation: CSAGRDRVYEQYF.

The rearrangement links TRBV7-8 to TRBJ1-4; a possible D gene is TRBD1 (5 bases). CDR1 and CDR2 from the germline V gene are SGHVS and FQNEAQ. The CDR3 spans 12 residues. Trimming left V 5 bases short and J 12 bases short, with 13 bases between. CDR3 in amino acids: CASSRAGSELFF. CDR3 nucleotide sequence: TGTGCCAGCAGCCGAGCAGGGTCGGAACTGTTTTTT.

This clonotype was counted ten times or more. The chain couples TRBV7-9 to TRBJ1-1; D is possibly TRBD1 (5 bases). The CDR3 consists of 15 residues. Trimming pared 8 bases from V and 0 bases from J, leaving 16 bases between. CDR1 SEHNR and CDR2 FQNEAQ come from the germline V gene (reference sequence). Here the CDR3 reads CASGARRGLNTEAFF. For the CDR3, the DNA is TGTGCCAGCGGCGCGCGTCGGGGCCTGAACACTGAAGCTTTCTTT.

DNA for the CDR3: TGTGCCAGCAGTGACAGGGGCGGCTACACCTTC. This sequence encodes CASSDRGGYTF. V is TRBV25-1 and J is TRBJ1-2; D may be TRBD1 (6 bases). The V and J ends lost 3 bases and 8 bases respectively, with 7 bases between them. Per germline, CDR1 MGHDK and CDR2 SYGVNS. The CDR3 loop spans 11 amino acids.

Comment on this clonotype: One junction end does not reproduce the germline sequence, and a read error may be involved. This sequence joins TRBV7-3 and TRBJ2-2; D is undetermined. The CDR3 is 16 amino acids. Germline-derived CDR1 and CDR2 are SGHTA and FQGTGA. The CDR3 DNA is TGTGCGAGCACGTCCGAAAAAGGGATGATTCTACGGGAGCTGTTTTTT. Residues: CASTSEKGMILRELFF.

Ten or more counts support this clonotype. This chain uses TRBV20-1 with TRBJ1-5; D is ambiguous. CDR3 length: 13 residues. Trimming took 3 bases from V and 6 from J, leaving 12 bases between them. Germline V gene lookup returns CDR1 DFQATT and CDR2 SNEGSKA (reference sequence). The CDR3, as DNA: TGCAGTGCTAGGCTCGGAGGGTCTCAGCCCCAGCATTTT. Its protein is CSARLGGSQPQHF.

As regards this clonotype: At one end the junction does not follow the germline gene, possibly because of a read error. The rearrangement uses TRBV6-5 and TRBJ2-7; D not certain. The CDR3 runs 15 residues. CDR1 is MNHEY, CDR2 SVGAGI, per germline. In nucleotides, the CDR3 is TGTGCCAGCAGTTCGACAACCCAGCTCTCCGACGAGCAGTACTTC. As protein: CASSSTTQLSDEQYF.